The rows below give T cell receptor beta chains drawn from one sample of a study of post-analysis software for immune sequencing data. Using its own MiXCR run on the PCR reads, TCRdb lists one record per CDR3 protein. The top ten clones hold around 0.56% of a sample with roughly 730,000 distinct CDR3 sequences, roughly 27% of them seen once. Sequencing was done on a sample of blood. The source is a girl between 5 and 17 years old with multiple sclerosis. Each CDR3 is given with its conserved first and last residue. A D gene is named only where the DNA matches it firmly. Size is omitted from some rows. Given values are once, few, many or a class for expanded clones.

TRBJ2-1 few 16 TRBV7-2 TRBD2 TGTGCCAGCAGCATTTGGCGGGAGCTGGCCTACAATGAGCAGTTCTTC CASSIWRELAYNEQFF
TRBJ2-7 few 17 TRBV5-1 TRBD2 TGCGCCAGCAGCTTGTCCCTAGCGGGAGGGCTCGGCGTAGAGCAGTACTTC CASSLSLAGGLGVEQYF
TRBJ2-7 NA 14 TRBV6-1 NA TGTGCCAGCAGTGTTCTTGGGGGGTCAGGCGAGCAGTACTTC CASSVLGGSGEQYF
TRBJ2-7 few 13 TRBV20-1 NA TGCAGTGCTCGTAGTGTAGCTTCCTACGAGCAGTACTTC CSARSVASYEQYF
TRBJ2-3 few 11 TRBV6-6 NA TGTGCCAGCCGGGGGAGGCATACGCAGTATTTT CASRGRHTQYF
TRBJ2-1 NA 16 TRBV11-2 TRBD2 TGTGCCAGCAGCCCTGGGGAGGGACGGTCCTACAATGAGCAGTTCTTC CASSPGEGRSYNEQFF
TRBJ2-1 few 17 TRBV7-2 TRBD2 TGTGCCAGCAGCTTAAGAGCGCCACGGGGGGTAAACAATGAGCAGTTCTTC CASSLRAPRGVNNEQFF
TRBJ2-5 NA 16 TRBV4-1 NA TGCGCCGGCAGCCAAGGGGGGGGACTCTTAGGAGAGACCCAGTACTTC CAGSQGGGLLGETQYF
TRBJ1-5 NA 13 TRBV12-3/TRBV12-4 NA TGTGCCAGCAGTTTTGGAGTGGAGGAGCCCCAGCATTTT CASSFGVEEPQHF
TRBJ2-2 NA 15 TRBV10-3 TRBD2 TGTGCCATCAGTGCGGCGGGGGGTAACGCCGGGGAGCTGTTTTTT CAISAAGGNAGELFF
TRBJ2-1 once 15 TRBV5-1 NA TGCGCCAGCAGCTTGACGGGGAACCTCTACAATGAGCAGTTCTTC CASSLTGNLYNEQFF
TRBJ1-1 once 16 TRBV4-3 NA TGCGCCAGCAGCCAAGTAGGCAGCTTTATGAACACTGAAGCTTTCTTT CASSQVGSFMNTEAFF
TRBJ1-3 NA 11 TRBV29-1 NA TGCAGCGTCGGGCTTGGAAACACCATATATTTT CSVGLGNTIYF
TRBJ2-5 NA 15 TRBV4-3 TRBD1 TGCGCCAGCAGCCACGGGGCGGACAGGCAAGAGACCCAGTACTTC CASSHGADRQETQYF
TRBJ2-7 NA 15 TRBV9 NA TGTGCCAGCAGCGTAGATCCCGCAGGACCGGGGGAGCAGTACTTC CASSVDPAGPGEQYF
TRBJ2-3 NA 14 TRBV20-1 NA TGCAGTGCCACGTCCGGGGGCCTCACAGATACGCAGTATTTT CSATSGGLTDTQYF
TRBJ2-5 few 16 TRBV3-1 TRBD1 TGTGCCAGCAGCCCGCTTTTCGACAGGGGCGACGAGACCCAGTACTTC CASSPLFDRGDETQYF
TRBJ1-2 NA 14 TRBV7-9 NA TGTGCCAGCAGCCCCGGCAGAGCTAACTATGGCTACACCTTC CASSPGRANYGYTF
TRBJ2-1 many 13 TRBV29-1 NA TGCAGCGTTGAGTGGGCCCCCTACAATGAGCAGTTCTTC CSVEWAPYNEQFF
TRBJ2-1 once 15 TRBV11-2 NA TGTGCCAGCAGCGATAAGGGGGGTAGTCCACATGAGCAGTTCTTC CASSDKGGSPHEQFF
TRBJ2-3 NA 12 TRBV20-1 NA TGCAGTGCCGTCAGAGGGGAAGATACGCAGTATTTT CSAVRGEDTQYF
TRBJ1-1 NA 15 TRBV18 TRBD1 TGTGCCAGCTCACCACCGACAGGGATGAACACTGAAGCTTTCTTT CASSPPTGMNTEAFF
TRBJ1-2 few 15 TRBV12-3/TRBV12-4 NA TGTGCCAGCAGCCGGTCGGGGGGAGGGAGCTATGGCTACACCTTC CASSRSGGGSYGYTF
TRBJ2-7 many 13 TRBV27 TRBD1 TGTGCCAGCAGCACTGGGACAGGGTCCGAGCAGTACTTC CASSTGTGSEQYF
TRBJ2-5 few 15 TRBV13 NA TGTGCCAGCAGCTTAGTTTCTGGCCAGGGAGAGACCCAGTACTTC CASSLVSGQGETQYF
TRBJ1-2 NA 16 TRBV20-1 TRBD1 TGCAGTCTAACCCCGGGACAGGGGGCGCGGGTTTATGGCTACACCTTC CSLTPGQGARVYGYTF
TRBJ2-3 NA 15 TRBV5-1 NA TGCACCAGCAGCCTCGGGGTAGCGCGAGAAGATACGCAGTATTTT CTSSLGVAREDTQYF
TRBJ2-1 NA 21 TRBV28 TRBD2 TGTGCCAGCAGTTCCCGGGGCAGGGGGATGTGGAGGACTAGCGGGAGGCGAGAGCAGTTCTTC CASSSRGRGMWRTSGRREQFF
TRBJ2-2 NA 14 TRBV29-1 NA TGCAGCGTTGAACAGTCAGGGAGCACCGGGGAGCTGTTTTTT CSVEQSGSTGELFF
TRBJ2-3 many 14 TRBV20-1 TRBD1 TGCAGTGCCCTGGGGACAGGGGGAACAGATACGCAGTATTTT CSALGTGGTDTQYF
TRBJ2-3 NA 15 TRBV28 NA TGTGCCAGCAGTCCTTGGGGGATAAGCACAGATACGCAGTATTTT CASSPWGISTDTQYF
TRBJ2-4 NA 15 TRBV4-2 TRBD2 TGTGCCAGCAGCCAGACTAGCGGGGGGGTCAACATTCAGTACTTC CASSQTSGGVNIQYF
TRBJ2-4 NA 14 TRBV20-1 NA TGCAGTGCTCCCGACCGGGACCACAAAAACATTCAGTACTTC CSAPDRDHKNIQYF
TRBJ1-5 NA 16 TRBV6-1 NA TGTGCCAGCAGTCTGCGGACGGGGAATAGCAATCAGCCCCAGCATTTT CASSLRTGNSNQPQHF
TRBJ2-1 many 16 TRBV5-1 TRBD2 TGCGCCAGCAGGCTTGGGAGCGGGAGCTCCTACAATGAGCAGTTCTTC CASRLGSGSSYNEQFF
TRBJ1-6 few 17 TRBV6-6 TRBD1 TGTGCCAGCAGTTACATTCCGCCGGGGACAGGGGGCTCACCCCTCCACTTT CASSYIPPGTGGSPLHF
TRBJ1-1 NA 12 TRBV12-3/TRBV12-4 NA TGTGCCAGCAGCCAGGGGCCTCGGGAAGCTTTCTTT CASSQGPREAFF
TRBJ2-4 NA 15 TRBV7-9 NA TGTGCCAGCAGCCGATCGGCAAACGCCAAAAACATTCAGTACTTC CASSRSANAKNIQYF